These 17 T cell receptor beta chains were sequenced from one sample in a study of PD-L1 blockade in urothelial cancer. Profiled with immunoSEQ multiplex PCR; TCRdb holds only in-frame clones, not every one. This sample carries tens of thousands of clones, around 85% of them seen once, and the ten largest clones take approximately 15%. As to time point: pretreatment peripheral blood. The source material was PBMCs, sampled around atezolizumab (anti-PD-L1) treatment. These receptors were obtained from a man aged 55 to 70 with urothelial cancer.

The chain joins TRBV5-6 to TRBJ2-7; TRBD2 matches at 7 bases. This CDR3 has 15 residues. Germline values: CDR1 SGHDT, CDR2 YYEEEE. V shed 3 bases, J shed 0 bases, and the junction held 6 bases outside the gene matches. CDR3 in amino acids: CASSYTGTISYEQYF. The CDR3 DNA reads as TGTGCCAGCAGCTACACCGGGACTATCTCCTACGAGCAGTACTTC.

The genes are TRBV7-9 and TRBJ2-3; 7 bases align to TRBD1. CDR1 and CDR2 from the germline V gene are SEHNR and FQNEAQ (reference sequence). Trimming at V came to 4 bases and at J to 8 bases, leaving 15 bases not matched to a gene. The CDR3 is made up of 16 amino acids. CDR3 residues: CASSSDRAPIGGTQYF. The CDR3 bases are TGTGCCAGCAGCTCAGACAGGGCCCCAATTGGGGGTACGCAGTATTTT.

The chain links TRBV5-1 to TRBJ2-7; 7 nucleotides align to TRBD1. V trimming: 3 bases; J trimming: 5 bases; junction bases outside the gene matches: 8. The CDR3 has 14 amino acids. Germline V gives CDR1 SGHRS, CDR2 YFSETQ. The CDR3 sequence: CASSSNRGIDEQYF. The CDR3 DNA reads TGCGCCAGCAGCTCCAACAGGGGAATTGACGAGCAGTACTTC.

This clone was picked up a small number of times. This rearrangement joins TRBV10-3 to TRBJ2-2; the D gene is possibly TRBD1 (6 bases). Per the germline V gene, CDR1 is ENHRY and CDR2 is SYGVKD. Trimming took 4 bases from V and 3 from J, leaving 12 bases between them. There are 15 residues in the CDR3. The CDR3 nucleotides are TGTGCCATCAGTGGTGCGTACAGGGACACCGGGGAGCTGTTTTTT. It specifies CAISGAYRDTGELFF.

Written as DNA, the CDR3 is TGTGCCAGCAGCCAAGGGACAGGTTATAGCAATCAGCCCCAGCATTTT. It encodes CASSQGTGYSNQPQHF. This rearrangement joins TRBV5-6 to TRBJ1-5, with TRBD1 matching over 8 bases. Germline assignment: CDR1 SGHDT and CDR2 YYEEEE. This CDR3 is 16 amino acids long. J was trimmed by 0 bases and V by 4 bases; bases with no gene match: 6.

The chain joins TRBV7-2 to TRBJ1-1, with D unclear. This CDR3 has 13 amino acids. Germline CDR1 and CDR2: SGHTA and FQGNSA. The ends were cut back, 1 base at V and 3 bases at J, with 6 bases in the middle. CDR3 sequence: CASSLGEDTEAFF. CDR3 bases: TGTGCCAGCAGCTTAGGGGAGGACACTGAAGCTTTCTTT. Complete variable domain (other parts from reference TRBV7-2 and TRBJ1-1): GAGVSQSPSNKVTEKGKDVELRCDPISGHTALYWYRQSLGQGLEFLIYFQGNSAPDKSGLPSDRFSAERTGGSVSTLTIQRTQQEDSAVYLCASSLGEDTEAFFGQGTRLTVV.

This chain connects TRBV7-9 to TRBJ2-1; 13 bases are a match to TRBD2. There are 18 residues in the CDR3. Germline values: CDR1 SEHNR, CDR2 FQNEAQ (reference sequence). V was pared by 3 bases and J by 8 bases, with 13 bases of the junction left unmatched. CDR3 in DNA: TGTGCCAGCAGCTTGACTAGCGGGGGGTCCAGTCATTTCTATGAGCAGTTCTTC. As protein: CASSLTSGGSSHFYEQFF.

The genes are TRBV4-3 and TRBJ1-1; 10 bases are shared with TRBD1. Losses at the gene ends were 1 base for V and 5 bases for J; bases not matched to a gene: 13. Per germline, CDR1 LGHNA and CDR2 YSLEER. CDR3 length: 18 amino acids. CDR3 residues: CASSQVMGTGVTRTEAFF. DNA for the CDR3: TGCGCCAGCAGCCAAGTAATGGGGACAGGGGTCACGAGAACTGAAGCTTTCTTT.

This clone occurred a few times. The chain employs TRBV5-8 and TRBJ1-5, with TRBD1 matching 8 bases. J gave up 6 bases and V 4 bases, and 9 bases lay outside the gene matches. This CDR3 region has 15 residues. Germline V gene sequence: CDR1 SGHTS, CDR2 YDEGEE. This chain's CDR3 is CASSRRDRRGQPQHF. The CDR3 DNA reads TGTGCCAGCAGCCGAAGGGACAGGAGGGGTCAGCCCCAGCATTTT.

The gene calls are TRBV7-3 and TRBJ2-7; TRBD2 matches 7 bases. Trimming at V came to 5 bases and at J to 3 bases, leaving 10 bases not matched to a gene. CDR3 length: 15 residues. Germline CDR1 and CDR2: SGHTA and FQGTGA. The CDR3 region is CASSPKTSLIYEQYF. The DNA for the CDR3 is TGTGCCAGCAGCCCAAAGACTAGCTTGATCTACGAGCAGTACTTC. The entire variable domain, with the rest obtained from reference TRBV7-3 and TRBJ2-7, is as follows: GAGVSQTPSNKVTEKGKYVELRCDPISGHTALYWYRQSLGQGPEFLIYFQGTGAADDSGLPNDRFFAVRPEGSVSTLKIQRTERGDSAVYLCASSPKTSLIYEQYFGPGTRLTVT.

The chain couples TRBV2 to TRBJ1-5; 7 positions match TRBD1. The CDR3 is 14 residues long. V shed 5 bases, J shed 2 bases, and the junction held 3 bases outside the gene matches. Germline-derived CDR1 and CDR2 are SNHLY and FYNNEI. The CDR3 region is CASSSTGGNQPQHF. CDR3 in DNA: TGTGCCAGCAGTTCTACAGGGGGCAATCAGCCCCAGCATTTT.

The CDR3 DNA is TGCGCCAGCAGTCTCGGGGGGGACCAATTGTACAATGAGCAGTTCTTC. It is translated as CASSLGGDQLYNEQFF. This chain links TRBV5-1 with TRBJ2-1; 8 bases fit TRBD2. The CDR3 runs to 16 residues. The V gene end was trimmed by 5 bases and the J gene end by 4 bases; junction bases not matched to a gene: 11. Germline values: CDR1 SGHRS, CDR2 YFSETQ.

The chain carries TRBV7-2 and TRBJ1-2; 9 positions match TRBD1. The V segment lost 5 bases and the J segment 7 bases; nucleotides outside the gene matches: 17. The CDR3 is made up of 17 amino acids. CDR1 and CDR2 from the germline V gene are SGHTA and FQGNSA. In DNA, the CDR3 is TGTGCCAGCAGCACCGGGACAGGGACACCCGGAACTATTGGCTACACCTTC. Protein product: CASSTGTGTPGTIGYTF. The full variable domain, completed using reference TRBV7-2 and TRBJ1-2, is GAGVSQSPSNKVTEKGKDVELRCDPISGHTALYWYRQSLGQGLEFLIYFQGNSAPDKSGLPSDRFSAERTGGSVSTLTIQRTQQEDSAVYLCASSTGTGTPGTIGYTFGSGTRLTVV.

The sample holds one count of this clone. The chain uses TRBV6-5 and TRBJ2-3, with TRBD2 identical over 12 bases. This CDR3 region has 15 residues. Germline CDR1 reads MNHEY; CDR2 reads SVGAGI. J gave up 2 bases and V 4 bases, and 1 base lay outside the gene matches. The CDR3 reads CASSWTSGNTDTQYF. The CDR3 DNA follows: TGTGCCAGCAGTTGGACTAGCGGGAACACAGATACGCAGTATTTT.

This chain links TRBV19 with TRBJ1-2; D unclear. The germline gives CDR1 LNHDA, CDR2 SQIVND (reference sequence). Trimming cost V 3 bases and J 8 bases, with 10 bases left between them. The CDR3 spans 12 residues. The CDR3 nucleotides are TGTGCCAGTAGTATCATGGGCAAGGGCTACACCTTC. Its translation: CASSIMGKGYTF.

This sequence joins TRBV9 and TRBJ2-1, with TRBD2 matching 16 bases. Germline V gene lookup returns CDR1 SGDLS and CDR2 YYNGEE. Trimming cost V 2 bases and J 5 bases; bases outside gene matches: 4. The CDR3 is 17 amino acids. CDR3 nucleotides: TGTGCCAGCAGCGTCCCGGGACTAGCGGGAGGGAACAATGAGCAGTTCTTC. Translating it yields CASSVPGLAGGNNEQFF.

The chain employs TRBV29-1 and TRBJ1-2, with 7 positions matching TRBD1. The CDR3 is made up of 13 amino acids. V lost 5 bases and J lost 9; bases outside the gene matches: 12. Germline V gene lookup returns CDR1 SQVTM and CDR2 ANQGSEA. The CDR3 DNA is TGCAGCGTTCGACGACAGGGTCGGGCGAGCTACACCTTC. It encodes CSVRRQGRASYTF.